The T cell receptor (beta chain) under discussion was sequenced for a study of OX40 agonist ivuxolimab in advanced cancers. Looking at the study overall: Anti-PD-1, anti-PD-L1 or anti-CTLA-4 therapy given earlier was allowed, and 40% had some.

V dropped 3 bases and J dropped 3 bases, with 12 bases sitting between them. The CDR3 is 16 residues long. Germline V gene data show CDR1 as SGHNT and CDR2 as YENEEA. Only a few counts were recorded for this clone. Repertoires were generated with immunoSEQ multiplex PCR, while TCRdb's copy carries only in-frame clones and drops some. The sample holds 15,000 to 20,000 clones, approximately 91% seen once. The source material was CD4+ or CD8+ T cells sorted from blood, sampled in a trial of the OX40 agonist ivuxolimab. The genes are TRBV11-3 and TRBJ2-6, with a possible D match to TRBD2 (5 bases). The TCR was taken from an adult with an advanced solid tumor such as melanoma, head and neck, liver or kidney cancer. This CDR3 is CASSLESSNGANVLTF. DNA for the CDR3: TGTGCCAGCAGCTTGGAGTCTAGCAATGGGGCCAACGTCCTGACTTTC.